The sequence of this T cell receptor beta chain was determined in a study of blood T cell repertoires in COVID-19. This table comes from immunoSEQ multiplex PCR, and its TCRdb copy is limited to in-frame clones, with some not included. The sample lists about 380,000 clones; 70% to 85% were seen once. The ends lost 5 bases at V and 3 bases at J; junction bases unmatched: 9. CDR1 and CDR2 (germline): MNHEY, SMNVEV (reference sequence). CDR3 length: 15 residues. This TCR was recovered from a human donor with acute or convalescent COVID-19. The donor label of this sample is uncertain. This rearrangement joins TRBV27 to TRBJ2-7; TRBD2 matches at 8 bases. The sequenced sample consisted of peripheral blood. The CDR3 sequence: CASSATSGTYYEQYF. The CDR3 coding sequence is TGTGCCAGCAGTGCCACTAGCGGCACGTACTACGAGCAGTACTTC.